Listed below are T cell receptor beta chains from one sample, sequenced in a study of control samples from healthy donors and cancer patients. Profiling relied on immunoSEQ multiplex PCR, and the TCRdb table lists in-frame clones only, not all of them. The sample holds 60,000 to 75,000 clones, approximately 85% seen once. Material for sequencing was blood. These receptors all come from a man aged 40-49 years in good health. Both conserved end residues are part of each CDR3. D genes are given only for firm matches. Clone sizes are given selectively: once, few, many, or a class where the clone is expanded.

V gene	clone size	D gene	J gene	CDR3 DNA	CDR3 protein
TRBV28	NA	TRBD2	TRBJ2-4	TGTGCCAGCAGTATAGCGGGAGGGCCAGACATTCAGTACTTC	CASSIAGGPDIQYF
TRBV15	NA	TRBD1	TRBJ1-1	TGTGCCACCAGCAGAGACTATCAGGACAGGGAAGGGCGGGCTTTCTTT	CATSRDYQDREGRAFF
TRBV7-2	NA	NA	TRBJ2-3	TGTGCCAGCAGCTTAGTGCCCAGCTGGCCTCCAGATACGCAGTATTTT	CASSLVPSWPPDTQYF
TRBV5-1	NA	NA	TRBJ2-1	TGCGCCAGCAGCCTTGTCGCCCCTAGCGCCTACAATGAGCAGTTCTTC	CASSLVAPSAYNEQFF
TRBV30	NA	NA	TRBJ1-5	TGTGCCTGGAGTAGGAACAGGGATTACCAGCCCCAGCATTTT	CAWSRNRDYQPQHF
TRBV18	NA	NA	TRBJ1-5	TGTGCCAGCTCACCAGACCAGGGGTTTCAGCCCCAGCATTTT	CASSPDQGFQPQHF
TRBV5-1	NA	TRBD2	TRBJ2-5	TGCGCCAGCAGCTTGGCGGGACTAGCGGGCCAAGAGACCCAGTACTTC	CASSLAGLAGQETQYF
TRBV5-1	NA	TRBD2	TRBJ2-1	TGCGCCAGCAGCGCAGGACTAGCGGGACCCTACAATGAGCAGTTCTTC	CASSAGLAGPYNEQFF
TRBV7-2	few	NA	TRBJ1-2	TGTGCCAGCAGCTTTACGGGGACCTATGGCTACACCTTC	CASSFTGTYGYTF
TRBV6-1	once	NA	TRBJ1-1	TGTGCCAGCAGAGCCCGGACTGTTGAGGAAGCTTTCTTT	CASRARTVEEAFF
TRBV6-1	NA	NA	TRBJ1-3	TGTGCCAGCAGTGAAGCGTCGGCCCACTCTGGAAACACCATATATTTT	CASSEASAHSGNTIYF
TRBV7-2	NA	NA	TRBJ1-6	TGTGCCACTGGGCTAGGGACCTATAATTCACCCCTCCACTTT	CATGLGTYNSPLHF
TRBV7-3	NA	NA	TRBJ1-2	TGTGCCAGCAGCTTAGACAGTAACTATGGCTACACCTTC	CASSLDSNYGYTF
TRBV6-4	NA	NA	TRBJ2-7	TGTGCCAGCAGTGACTCGGGGACGTACTACGAGCAGTACTTC	CASSDSGTYYEQYF
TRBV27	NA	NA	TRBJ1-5	TGTGCCAGCAGTCCCCATCAATTAGGGAGCAATCAGCCCCAGCATTTT	CASSPHQLGSNQPQHF
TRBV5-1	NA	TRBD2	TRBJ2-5	TGCGCCAGCAGCTTGGGACTAGCGGAACAAGAGACCCAGTACTTC	CASSLGLAEQETQYF
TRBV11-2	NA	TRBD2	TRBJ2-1	TGTGCCAGCAGACTCCTAGCGGGAGGAGGCAATGAGCAGTTCTTC	CASRLLAGGGNEQFF
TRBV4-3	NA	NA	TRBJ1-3	TGCGCCAGCAGCCAAGTCACTCACAGGGCTCCCGGAAACACCATATATTTT	CASSQVTHRAPGNTIYF
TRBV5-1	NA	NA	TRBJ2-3	TGCGCCAGCAGCCTGTGGGGGGACGGCACAGATACGCAGTATTTT	CASSLWGDGTDTQYF
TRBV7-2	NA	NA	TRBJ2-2	TGTGCCAGCAGCCCGCAGGGGGGATATTCGAACACCGGGGAGCTGTTTTTT	CASSPQGGYSNTGELFF
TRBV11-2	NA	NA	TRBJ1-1	TGTGCCAGCAGCTCGACAGGATGGATGAACACTGAAGCTTTCTTT	CASSSTGWMNTEAFF
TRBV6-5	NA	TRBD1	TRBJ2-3	TGTGCCAGCAGTTCGGACAGGGGTGGAGATACGCAGTATTTT	CASSSDRGGDTQYF
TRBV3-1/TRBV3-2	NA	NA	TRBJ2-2	TGTGCCAGCAGAGGTAGGCAGGGTTTAACCGGGGAGCTGTTTTTT	CASRGRQGLTGELFF
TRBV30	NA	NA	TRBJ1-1	TGTGCCTGGAGTGTACAGGGACGGGCTGAAGCTTTCTTT	CAWSVQGRAEAFF
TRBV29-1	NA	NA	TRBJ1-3	TGCAGCGTTGTAACAGGGGGAAACACCATATATTTT	CSVVTGGNTIYF
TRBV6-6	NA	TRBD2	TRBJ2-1	TGTGCCAGCAGTTCCCCGGGACTAGCGTTCAATGAGCAGTTCTTC	CASSSPGLAFNEQFF
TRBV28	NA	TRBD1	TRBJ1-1	TGTGCCAGCAGTGGCACCGGGACAGGTTTGGCTTTCTTT	CASSGTGTGLAFF
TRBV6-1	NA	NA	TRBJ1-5	TGTGCCAGCAGTGAAGGGACGCTGGGGAATCAGCCCCAGCATTTT	CASSEGTLGNQPQHF
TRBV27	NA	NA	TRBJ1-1	TGTGCCAGCAGTTCCCGGGGAAAAGCTTTCTTT	CASSSRGKAFF
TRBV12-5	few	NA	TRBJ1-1	TGTGCTAGTGGTTTCTCCAGTGAAGCTTTCTTT	CASGFSSEAFF
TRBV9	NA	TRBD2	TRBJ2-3	TGTGCCAGCAGCGCGATAGCGGGGGAGGAAGATACGCAGTATTTT	CASSAIAGEEDTQYF
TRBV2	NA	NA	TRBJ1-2	TGTGCCAGCAGGAGGGACGTTACAAACTATGGCTACACCTTC	CASRRDVTNYGYTF